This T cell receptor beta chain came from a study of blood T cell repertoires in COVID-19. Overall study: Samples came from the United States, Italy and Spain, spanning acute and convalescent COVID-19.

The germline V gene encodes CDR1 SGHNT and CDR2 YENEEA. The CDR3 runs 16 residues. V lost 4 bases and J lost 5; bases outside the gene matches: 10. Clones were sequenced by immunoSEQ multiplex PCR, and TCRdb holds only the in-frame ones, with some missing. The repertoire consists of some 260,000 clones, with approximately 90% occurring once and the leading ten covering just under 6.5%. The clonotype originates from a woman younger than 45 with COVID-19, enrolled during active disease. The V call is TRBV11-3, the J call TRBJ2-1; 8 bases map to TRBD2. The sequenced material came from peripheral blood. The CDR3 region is CASSSQAGAGNNEQFF. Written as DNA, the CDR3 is TGTGCCAGCAGCTCCCAAGCGGGGGCCGGGAACAATGAGCAGTTCTTC.